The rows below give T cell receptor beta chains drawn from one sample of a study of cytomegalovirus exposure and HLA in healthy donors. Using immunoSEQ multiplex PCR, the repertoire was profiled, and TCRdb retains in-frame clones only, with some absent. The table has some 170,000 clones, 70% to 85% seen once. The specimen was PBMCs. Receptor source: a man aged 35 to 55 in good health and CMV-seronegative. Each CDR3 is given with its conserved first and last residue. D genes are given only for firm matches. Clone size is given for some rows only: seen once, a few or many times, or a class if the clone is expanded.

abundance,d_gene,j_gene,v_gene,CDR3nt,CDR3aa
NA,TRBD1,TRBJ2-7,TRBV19,TGTGCCAGCGCGGTGCAGGGGGCTTGGGAGCAGTACTTC,CASAVQGAWEQYF
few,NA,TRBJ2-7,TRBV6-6,TGTGCCAGCAGCCCTCCCGCCCCGAGCAAGCAGTACTTC,CASSPPAPSKQYF
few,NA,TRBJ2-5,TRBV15,TGTGCCACCAGCACCAGGCGGGGCCAAGAGAGCCAGTACTTC,CATSTRRGQESQYF
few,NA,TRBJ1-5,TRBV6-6,TGTGCCAGCAGTTACGAGGGCAGCAGCAATCAGCCCCAGCATTTT,CASSYEGSSNQPQHF
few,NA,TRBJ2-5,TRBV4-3,TGCGCCAGCAGCCAAGATGCCAGTGTCGAGACCCAGTACTTC,CASSQDASVETQYF
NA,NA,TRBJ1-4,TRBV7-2,TGTGCCAGCAGCTTACGTACAGGGTTTAATGAAAAACTGTTTTTT,CASSLRTGFNEKLFF
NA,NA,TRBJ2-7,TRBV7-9,TGTGCCAGCAGCGTTAGCGGCCGATCCTACGAGCAGTACTTC,CASSVSGRSYEQYF
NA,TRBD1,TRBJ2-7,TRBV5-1,TGCGCCAGCAGCTGGGGACAGAGCGAGCAGTACTTC,CASSWGQSEQYF
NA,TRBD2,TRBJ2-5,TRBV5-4,TGTGCCAGCACTGAACCGGGACTATGGGAGACCCAGTACTTC,CASTEPGLWETQYF
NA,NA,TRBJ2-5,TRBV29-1,TGCAGCGTTTCTGAAGAGACCCAGTACTTC,CSVSEETQYF
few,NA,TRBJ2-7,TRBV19,TGTGCCAGTAGTAATTTCAGCTACGAGCAGTACTTC,CASSNFSYEQYF
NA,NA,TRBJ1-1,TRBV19,TGTGCCAGTAGTATAAGAGCTTGGAACACTGAAGCTTTCTTT,CASSIRAWNTEAFF
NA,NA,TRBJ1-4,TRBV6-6,TGTGCCAGCAGACCGCAGGGACTCGAAAAACTGTTTTTT,CASRPQGLEKLFF
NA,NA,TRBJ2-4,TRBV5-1,TGCGCCAGCAGCTTGGTGGAAAAGCGGCTAGCCAAAAACATTCAGTACTTC,CASSLVEKRLAKNIQYF
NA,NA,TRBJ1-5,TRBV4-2,TGTGCCAGCAGCCAAGATGGGGCGGGGGCAGGGCAGCCCCAGCATTTT,CASSQDGAGAGQPQHF
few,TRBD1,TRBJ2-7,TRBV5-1,TGCGCCAGCAGAAGGACAGGGGAGGACGAGCAGTACTTC,CASRRTGEDEQYF
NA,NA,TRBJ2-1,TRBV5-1,TGCGCCAGCAGCTTGGGTCAGGGTGCCTACAATGAGCAGTTCTTC,CASSLGQGAYNEQFF
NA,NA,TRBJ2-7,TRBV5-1,TGCGCCAGCAGGTTGGGGATGGAGTACGAGCAGTACTTC,CASRLGMEYEQYF
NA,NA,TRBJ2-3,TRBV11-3,TGTGCCAGCAGCTCTCTAGGTGGTACGCAGTATTTT,CASSSLGGTQYF
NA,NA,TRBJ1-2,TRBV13,TGTGCCAGCAGCTTAGTCGGGGGAGAGGGCTACACCTTC,CASSLVGGEGYTF
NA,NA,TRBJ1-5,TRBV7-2,TGTGCCAGCAGCTTTATCGGGGGTTCGGATCAGCCCCAGCATTTT,CASSFIGGSDQPQHF
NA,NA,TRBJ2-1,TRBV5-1,TGCGCCAGCAGCCCGGCCCAGGGAACCTACAATGAGCAGTTCTTC,CASSPAQGTYNEQFF
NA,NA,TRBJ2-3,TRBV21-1,TGTGCCAGCAGCAAACTTTCCCCCGGGACAGTCTTGCCAGCCCCCCCTCCAGATACGCAGTATTTT,CASSKLSPGTVLPAPPPDTQYF
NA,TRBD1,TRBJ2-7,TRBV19,TGTGCCAGTAGAATATCCGGGACAGGGCTCGGCGAGCAGTACTTC,CASRISGTGLGEQYF
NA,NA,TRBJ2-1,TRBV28,TGTGCCAGCAGTTTCATCGGGGGTGGGTTCTTC,CASSFIGGGFF
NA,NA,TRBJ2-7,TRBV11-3,TGTGCCAGCAGCTTAGGGGGGAGGTACGAGCAGTACTTC,CASSLGGRYEQYF
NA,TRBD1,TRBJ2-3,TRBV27,TGTGCCAGCAGCCGTTGGGGACAGGGTTCAGATACGCAGTATTTT,CASSRWGQGSDTQYF
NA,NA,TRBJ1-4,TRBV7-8,TGTGCCAGCAGCCTCGGAAACAGCAATGAAAAACTGTTTTTT,CASSLGNSNEKLFF
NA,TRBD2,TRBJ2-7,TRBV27,TGTGCCAGCAGTTTCGGAGCGGGGAACTACGAGCAGTACTTC,CASSFGAGNYEQYF
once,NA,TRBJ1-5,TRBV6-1,TGTGCCAGCAGTGAAGCGGGGCGGCAGCCCCAGCATTTT,CASSEAGRQPQHF
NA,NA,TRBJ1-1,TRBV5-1,TGCGCCAGCAGCTCCCAGGGTGGGGACACTGAAGCTTTCTTT,CASSSQGGDTEAFF
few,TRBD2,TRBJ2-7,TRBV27,TGTGCCAGCAGTAGGACTAGCGGGAGTATGTACGAGCAGTACTTC,CASSRTSGSMYEQYF